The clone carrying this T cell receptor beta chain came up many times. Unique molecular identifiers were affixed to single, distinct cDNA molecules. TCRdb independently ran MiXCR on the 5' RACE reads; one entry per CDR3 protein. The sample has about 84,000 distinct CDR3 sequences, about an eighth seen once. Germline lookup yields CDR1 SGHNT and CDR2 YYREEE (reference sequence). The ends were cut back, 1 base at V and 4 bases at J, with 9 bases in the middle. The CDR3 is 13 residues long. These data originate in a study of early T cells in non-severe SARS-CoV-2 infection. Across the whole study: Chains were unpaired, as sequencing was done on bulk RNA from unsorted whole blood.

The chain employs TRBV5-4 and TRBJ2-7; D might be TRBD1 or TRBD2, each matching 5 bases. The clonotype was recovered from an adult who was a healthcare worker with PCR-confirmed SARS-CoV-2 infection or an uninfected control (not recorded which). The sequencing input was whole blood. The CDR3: CASSLWDPYEQYF. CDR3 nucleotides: TGTGCCAGCAGCTTGTGGGACCCTTACGAGCAGTACTTC. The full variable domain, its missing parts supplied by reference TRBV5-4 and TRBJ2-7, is ETGVTQSPTHLIKTRGQQVTLRCSSQSGHNTVSWYQQALGQGPQFIFQYYREEENGRGNFPPRFSGLQFPNYSSELNVNALELDDSALYLCASSLWDPYEQYFGPGTRLTVT.